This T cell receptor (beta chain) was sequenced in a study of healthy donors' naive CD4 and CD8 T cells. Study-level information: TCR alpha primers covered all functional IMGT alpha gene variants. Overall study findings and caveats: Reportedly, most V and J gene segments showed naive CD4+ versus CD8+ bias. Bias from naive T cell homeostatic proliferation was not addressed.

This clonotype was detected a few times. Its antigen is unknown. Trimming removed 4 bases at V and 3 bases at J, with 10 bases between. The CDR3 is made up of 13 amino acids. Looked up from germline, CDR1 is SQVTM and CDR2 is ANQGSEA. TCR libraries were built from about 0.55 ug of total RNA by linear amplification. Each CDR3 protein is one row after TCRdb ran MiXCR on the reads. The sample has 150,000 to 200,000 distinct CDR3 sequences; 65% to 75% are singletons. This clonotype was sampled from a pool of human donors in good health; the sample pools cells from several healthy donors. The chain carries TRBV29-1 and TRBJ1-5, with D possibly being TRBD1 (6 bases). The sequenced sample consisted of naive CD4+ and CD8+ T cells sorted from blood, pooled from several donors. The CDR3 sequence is CSVAYRVNQPQHF. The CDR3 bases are TGCAGCGTTGCGTACAGGGTCAATCAGCCCCAGCATTTT.